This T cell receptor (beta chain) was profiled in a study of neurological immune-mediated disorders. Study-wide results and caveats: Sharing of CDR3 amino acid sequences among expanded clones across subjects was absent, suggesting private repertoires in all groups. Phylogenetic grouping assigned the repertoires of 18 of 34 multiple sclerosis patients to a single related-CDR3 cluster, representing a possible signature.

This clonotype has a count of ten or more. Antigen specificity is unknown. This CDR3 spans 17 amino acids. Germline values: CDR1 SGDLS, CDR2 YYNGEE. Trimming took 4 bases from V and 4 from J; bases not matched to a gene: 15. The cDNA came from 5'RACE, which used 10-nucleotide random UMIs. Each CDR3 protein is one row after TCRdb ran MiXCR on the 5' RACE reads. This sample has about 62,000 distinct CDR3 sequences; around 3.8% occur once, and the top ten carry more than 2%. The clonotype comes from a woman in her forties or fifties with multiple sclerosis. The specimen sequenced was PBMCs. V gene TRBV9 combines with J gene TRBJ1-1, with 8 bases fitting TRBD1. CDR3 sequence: CASSRASTRQGSTEAFF. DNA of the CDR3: TGTGCCAGCAGCCGAGCATCCACCAGACAGGGGAGCACTGAAGCTTTCTTT.